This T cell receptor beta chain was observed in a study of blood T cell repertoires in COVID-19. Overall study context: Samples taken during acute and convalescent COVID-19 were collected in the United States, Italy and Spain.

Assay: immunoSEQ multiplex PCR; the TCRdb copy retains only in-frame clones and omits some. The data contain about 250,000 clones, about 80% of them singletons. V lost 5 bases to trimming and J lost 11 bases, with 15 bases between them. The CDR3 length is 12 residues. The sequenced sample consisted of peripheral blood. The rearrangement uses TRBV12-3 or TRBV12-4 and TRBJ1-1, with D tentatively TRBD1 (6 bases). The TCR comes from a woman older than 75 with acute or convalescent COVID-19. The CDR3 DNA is TGTGCCAGCAGTCTCCATACAGGGCTCGCTTTCTTT. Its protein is CASSLHTGLAFF.